These 13 T cell receptor beta chains originate from one sample sequenced in a study of T cells in Graves' hyperthyroidism and ophthalmopathy. Researchers took RNA transcripts and amplified the TCR beta CDR3 regions from them. First-round RT-PCR with HTBI primers amplified the TCR CDR3 region. TCRdb re-called the multiplex PCR reads with MiXCR, one entry per CDR3 protein. Of about 600,000 distinct CDR3 sequences listed, about 14% are singletons. Material: blood. The receptor set was obtained from a woman in her forties or fifties with Graves' ophthalmopathy.

This clonotype was detected many times. The chain recombines TRBV6-1 with TRBJ1-2; D remains ambiguous. Germline CDR1 MNHNS, CDR2 SASEGT. Trimming removed 7 bases from V and 0 bases from J, with 12 bases in between. The CDR3 has 14 amino acids. The DNA of the CDR3 is TGTGCCAGCAAGCTGGGGTTTACTAACTATGGCTACACCTTC. It translates to CASKLGFTNYGYTF.

The chain combines TRBV15 with TRBJ2-7; D perhaps matches TRBD1 (5 bases). The CDR3 runs 16 residues. V shed 0 bases and J shed 2 bases, with 14 bases lying between them. Germline V CDR1 and CDR2: LNHNV, YYDKDF (reference sequence). CDR3 nucleotides: TGTGCCACCAGCAGAGATAAGGTTGGGGCTCCCTACGAGCAGTACTTC. Its protein is CATSRDKVGAPYEQYF.

This clonotype was observed many times. The V and J genes are TRBV7-3 and TRBJ2-7; TRBD2 aligns across 14 bases. The trim removed 4 bases at V and 6 bases at J, leaving 5 bases unmatched. Looked up from germline, CDR1 is SGHTA and CDR2 is FQGTGA. CDR3 length: 15 residues. DNA for the CDR3: TGTGCCAGCAGCTCGGGGACTAGCGGGAGTGTCGAGCAGTACTTC. This gives the protein CASSSGTSGSVEQYF.

This clonotype was observed many times. The chain uses TRBV3-1 and TRBJ2-3; 9 nucleotides align to TRBD1. The CDR3 is made up of 16 amino acids. Germline trimming cut 4 bases from V and 3 bases from J; bases unmatched to any gene: 8. The germline V gene encodes CDR1 LGHDT and CDR2 YNNKEL (reference sequence). CDR3 protein: CASSPGQGIGTDTQYF. The DNA for the CDR3 is TGTGCCAGCAGCCCGGGACAGGGAATAGGAACAGATACGCAGTATTTT.

This clonotype has at least ten counts. The chain has TRBV29-1 and TRBJ2-7; 7 nucleotides align to TRBD1. CDR3 length equals 15 residues. The ends lost 6 bases at V and 1 base at J; junction bases unmatched: 12. The V gene's germline CDR1 is SQVTM and CDR2 ANQGSEA. In DNA, the CDR3 is TGCAGCGTGAGAGACGACAGGGCTAGGTCCTACGAGCAGTACTTC. Protein product: CSVRDDRARSYEQYF.

The rearrangement uses TRBV19 and TRBJ1-1; 8 bases are shared with TRBD1. The CDR3 length is 14 residues. Germline CDR1 and CDR2: LNHDA and SQIVND (reference sequence). J lost 5 bases, V lost 3 bases, and 5 bases had no gene match. CDR3 nucleotide sequence: TGTGCCAGTAGTATCCCCAGGGGGCTAACTGAAGCTTTCTTT. Protein: CASSIPRGLTEAFF.

In regard to this clonotype: Without the conserved terminal phenylalanine or tryptophan, this CDR3 likely stems from a read error. The chain employs TRBV18 and TRBJ1-5; D gene uncertain. This CDR3 comprises 13 residues. Per germline, CDR1 KGHSH and CDR2 LQKENI. The V end lost 3 bases, the J end lost 2 bases, and 5 bases lay between the germline ends. In nucleotides, the CDR3 is TGTGCCAGCTCACCGGACGGCAATCAGCCCCAGCATCTT. Translating it yields CASSPDGNQPQHL.

This clonotype has a count of ten or more. V usage is TRBV19 and J usage is TRBJ2-2, with 11 positions matching TRBD2. The V and J ends lost 4 bases and 7 bases, in that order; junction bases with no gene match: 11. The germline gives CDR1 LNHDA, CDR2 SQIVND (reference sequence). The CDR3 is 17 amino acids. The CDR3 spells CASSTGSGRAHVGELFF. Written as DNA, the CDR3 is TGTGCCAGTAGTACGGGTAGCGGGAGGGCCCATGTCGGGGAGCTGTTTTTT. Using reference TRBV19 and TRBJ2-2 for the parts outside the CDR3, the full variable domain is DGGITQSPKYLFRKEGQNVTLSCEQNLNHDAMYWYRQDPGQGLRLIYYSQIVNDFQKGDIAEGYSVSREKKESFPLTVTSAQKNPTAFYLCASSTGSGRAHVGELFFGEGSRLTVL.

This clonotype appeared many times. V gene TRBV5-1 combines with J gene TRBJ2-1, with 8 bases aligning to TRBD1. Germline-derived CDR1 and CDR2 are SGHRS and YFSETQ. The CDR3 has 14 amino acids. The junction had 6 bases not matched to a gene; V was cut back by 6 bases and J by 4 bases. CDR3 loop: CASNVRQGYNEQFF. CDR3 bases: TGCGCCAGCAACGTTAGACAGGGGTACAATGAGCAGTTCTTC.

This clonotype was counted at least ten times. V usage is TRBV5-1 and J usage is TRBJ1-1; 7 nucleotides align to TRBD1. The ends lost 6 bases at V and 0 bases at J; junction bases unmatched: 8. Germline lookup yields CDR1 SGHRS and CDR2 YFSETQ. The length of the CDR3 is 15 residues. Here the CDR3 DNA reads TGCGCCAGCACCAAAGGGGACAGCATGAACACTGAAGCTTTCTTT. Protein: CASTKGDSMNTEAFF. Full variable domain (rest looked up from reference TRBV5-1 and TRBJ1-1): KAGVTQTPRYLIKTRGQQVTLSCSPISGHRSVSWYQQTPGQGLQFLFEYFSETQRNKGNFPGRFSGRQFSNSRSEMNVSTLELGDSALYLCASTKGDSMNTEAFFGQGTRLTVV.

This clonotype was seen repeatedly, ten times or more. J is TRBJ1-6 and V is TRBV5-1, with TRBD1 identical over 7 bases. The germline CDR1 and CDR2 sequences are SGHRS and YFSETQ. The V segment lost 0 bases and the J segment 7 bases; nucleotides outside the gene matches: 4. The CDR3 has 15 amino acids. The DNA of the CDR3 is TGCGCCAGCAGCTTGGAAGGGGGCGCGAATTCACCCCTCCACTTT. This encodes CASSLEGGANSPLHF.

The chain joins TRBV6-5 to TRBJ2-2; D remains ambiguous. Looked up from germline, CDR1 is MNHEY and CDR2 is SVGAGI. The V and J ends lost 0 bases and 0 bases respectively, with 8 bases between them. The CDR3 is 16 amino acids. CDR3 coding DNA: TGTGCCAGCAGTTACTCGTTTAACACGAACACCGGGGAGCTGTTTTTT. This encodes CASSYSFNTNTGELFF.

This clonotype was found many times. This chain connects TRBV20-1 to TRBJ2-7; 7 bases are a match to TRBD1. This CDR3 region has 13 residues. Germline assignment: CDR1 DFQATT and CDR2 SNEGSKA (reference sequence). V lost 4 bases and J lost 1; bases outside the gene matches: 4. CDR3 in amino acids: CSATSGQSYEQYF. The DNA for the CDR3 is TGCAGTGCTACCTCGGGACAGTCCTACGAGCAGTACTTC.